This T cell receptor beta chain was captured by sequencing in a study of T cell changes during pregnancy in multiple sclerosis. Generated by immunoSEQ multiplex PCR, the TCRdb table keeps only in-frame clones and is missing some. In the table there are 26,000 or so clones, approximately 90% of which are singletons. V dropped 1 base and J dropped 5; count of bases not matched to a gene: 1. The germline gives CDR1 LGHNA, CDR2 YSLEER. This CDR3 has 15 residues. This TCR was recovered from a female donor with multiple sclerosis, enrolled in a pregnancy study. Sequenced here: CD8+ T cells from peripheral blood mononuclear cells, sampled before pregnancy. The chain combines TRBV4-3 with TRBJ2-1, with 11 bases matching TRBD2. The chain's CDR3 is CASSQGLAGHNEQFF. The CDR3 DNA sequence: TGCGCCAGCAGCCAAGGACTAGCGGGACACAATGAGCAGTTCTTC.